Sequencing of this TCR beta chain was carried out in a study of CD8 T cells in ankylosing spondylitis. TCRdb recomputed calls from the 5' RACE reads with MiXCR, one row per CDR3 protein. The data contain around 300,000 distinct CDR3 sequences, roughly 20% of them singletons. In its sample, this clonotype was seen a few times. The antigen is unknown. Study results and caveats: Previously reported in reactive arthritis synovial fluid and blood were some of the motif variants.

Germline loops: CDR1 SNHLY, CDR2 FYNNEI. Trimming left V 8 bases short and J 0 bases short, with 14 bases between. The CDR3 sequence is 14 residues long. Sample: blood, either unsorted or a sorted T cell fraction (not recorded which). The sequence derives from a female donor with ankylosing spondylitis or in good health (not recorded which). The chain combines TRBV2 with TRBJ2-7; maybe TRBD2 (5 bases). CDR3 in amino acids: CASGGRALSYEQYF. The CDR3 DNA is TGTGCCAGCGGTGGGCGGGCCCTCTCCTACGAGCAGTACTTC.